Listed below are T cell receptor beta chains from one sample, sequenced in a study of control samples from healthy donors and cancer patients. This table comes from immunoSEQ multiplex PCR, and its TCRdb copy is limited to in-frame clones, with some not included. The sample consists of 90,000 or so clones, 88% of them appearing once. Sequenced material: blood. All receptors come from a woman aged 70-85 years in good health. Each CDR3 is given with its conserved first and last residue. Each record gives: V gene, J gene, clone size, D gene, CDR3 protein, CDR3 DNA. A D gene is named only where the DNA matches it firmly. Size is stated for part of the rows, as once, few or many counts, or as a class when the clone is expanded.

>TRBV4-1|TRBJ1-3|-|-
CASSQDGGSGNTIYF
TGCGCCAGCAGCCAGGACGGGGGCTCTGGAAACACCATATATTTT
>TRBV20-1|TRBJ1-1|-|-
CSASPGTPKNTEAFF
TGCAGTGCTAGTCCCGGGACACCAAAGAACACTGAAGCTTTCTTT
>TRBV5-5|TRBJ2-7|-|TRBD2
CASSLVPRGGRSYEQYF
TGTGCCAGCAGCTTGGTACCGCGGGGGGGCAGGTCCTACGAGCAGTACTTC
>TRBV3-1/TRBV3-2|TRBJ2-3|-|TRBD1
CASSLAGGPDTQYF
TGTGCCAGCAGCTTAGCAGGGGGCCCGGATACGCAGTATTTT
>TRBV5-1|TRBJ2-3|-|TRBD2
CASSVGLAGAQTQYF
TGCGCCAGCAGCGTAGGACTAGCGGGAGCTCAGACGCAGTATTTT
>TRBV5-6|TRBJ1-5|few|TRBD1
CASSRRGQGIRQPQHF
TGTGCCAGCAGCCGGAGAGGACAGGGGATTCGTCAGCCCCAGCATTTT
>TRBV5-1|TRBJ2-5|-|-
CASSLRQQETQYF
TGCGCCAGCAGCCTCCGACAGCAAGAGACCCAGTACTTC
>TRBV7-2|TRBJ1-1|-|-
CASSSRRGSEAFF
TGTGCCAGCAGCTCCCGCCGGGGCAGTGAAGCTTTCTTT
>TRBV4-1|TRBJ1-2|-|-
CASSQVSTHGYTF
TGCGCCAGCAGCCAAGTTTCTACCCATGGCTACACCTTC
>TRBV7-2|TRBJ1-4|-|TRBD1
CASSPRGSEKLFF
TGTGCCAGCAGCCCCAGGGGGTCAGAAAAACTGTTTTTT
>TRBV11-2|TRBJ2-3|once|TRBD2
CASSLFVAGVDTQYF
TGTGCCAGCAGCTTATTCGTAGCGGGAGTAGATACGCAGTATTTT
>TRBV28|TRBJ2-7|-|-
CASSPPNREQYF
TGTGCCAGCAGTCCCCCCAACAGGGAGCAGTACTTC
>TRBV7-3|TRBJ2-2|-|-
CASSSDAANTGELFF
TGTGCCAGCAGTTCGGACGCCGCGAACACCGGGGAGCTGTTTTTT
>TRBV5-5|TRBJ2-5|-|TRBD1
CASSVPGQGGETQYF
TGTGCCAGCAGCGTCCCGGGACAGGGAGGAGAGACCCAGTACTTC
>TRBV28|TRBJ2-7|-|-
CASSSYIIPGDYEQYF
TGTGCCAGCAGTTCGTATATAATACCAGGGGACTACGAGCAGTACTTC
>TRBV6-2/TRBV6-3|TRBJ2-5|-|-
CASSTRSFEKETQYF
TGTGCCAGCAGTACCCGTTCTTTCGAAAAAGAGACCCAGTACTTC
>TRBV2|TRBJ1-1|-|-
CASSIGVNTEAFF
TGTGCCAGCAGTATAGGGGTGAACACTGAAGCTTTCTTT
>TRBV5-4|TRBJ2-7|-|-
CASSLEASHYEQYF
TGTGCCAGCAGCTTGGAGGCCAGTCACTACGAGCAGTACTTC
>TRBV3-1/TRBV3-2|TRBJ1-1|once|-
CASTQAFLGNTEAFF
TGTGCCAGCACCCAAGCCTTTTTGGGGAACACTGAAGCTTTCTTT
>TRBV10-1|TRBJ1-1|-|-
CASSKGYYKDTEAFF
TGCGCCAGCAGTAAGGGGTATTATAAGGACACTGAAGCTTTCTTT
>TRBV5-4|TRBJ1-1|-|-
CASSYGHQNTEAFF
TGTGCCAGCAGCTACGGACATCAGAACACTGAAGCTTTCTTT
>TRBV6-5|TRBJ1-1|-|-
CASREGGLDTEAFF
TGTGCCAGCAGGGAGGGGGGGTTGGACACTGAAGCTTTCTTT
>TRBV2|TRBJ2-1|-|-
CASTQESRNEQFF
TGTGCCAGCACCCAGGAGTCTAGGAATGAGCAGTTCTTC
>TRBV2|TRBJ2-5|-|TRBD1
CASSELKGQGRETQYF
TGTGCCAGCAGTGAACTTAAGGGACAGGGGCGGGAGACCCAGTACTTC
>TRBV5-4|TRBJ2-7|-|TRBD1
CASSLEGQASEKQYF
TGTGCCAGCAGCTTGGAGGGACAGGCGTCTGAAAAGCAGTACTTC
>TRBV12-3/TRBV12-4|TRBJ2-1|-|TRBD2
CASSLTSGSIFF
TGTGCCAGCAGCCTGACTAGCGGGAGTATCTTCTTC
>TRBV5-1|TRBJ1-1|-|-
CASSLGRATYEAFF
TGCGCCAGCAGCTTGGGGAGGGCCACCTATGAAGCTTTCTTT
>TRBV28|TRBJ1-5|-|-
CASWATLSNQPQHF
TGTGCCAGCTGGGCTACTCTAAGCAATCAGCCCCAGCATTTT
>TRBV20-1|TRBJ2-1|once|-
CSARREDGLFF
TGCAGTGCTAGACGGGAAGACGGCCTGTTCTTC
>TRBV5-1|TRBJ1-2|-|-
CASSLGDVYGYTF
TGCGCCAGCAGCTTGGGGGACGTCTATGGCTACACCTTC
>TRBV7-2|TRBJ2-6|-|-
CASSFITTRWGANVLTF
TGTGCCAGCAGCTTTATAACAACTAGGTGGGGGGCCAACGTCCTGACTTTC
>TRBV6-2/TRBV6-3|TRBJ1-5|-|-
CASSSGTQVRNQPQHF
TGTGCCAGCAGTTCCGGGACCCAGGTCAGGAATCAGCCCCAGCATTTT
>TRBV5-8|TRBJ2-3|-|-
CASSLILGLRLQYF
TGTGCCAGCAGCTTGATATTGGGCTTAAGGTTACAGTATTTT
>TRBV7-9|TRBJ1-2|-|-
CASSEGSDYGYTF
TGTGCCAGCAGCGAGGGGAGCGACTATGGCTACACCTTC
>TRBV6-1|TRBJ1-2|-|-
CASSDEGVADLYGYTF
TGTGCCAGCAGTGACGAGGGGGTGGCCGATCTCTATGGCTACACCTTC
>TRBV19|TRBJ1-4|-|-
CASSITGATNEKLFF
TGTGCCAGTAGTATAACAGGCGCAACTAATGAAAAACTGTTTTTT
>TRBV2|TRBJ2-5|-|-
CASSVGETQYF
TGTGCCAGCAGTGTCGGAGAGACCCAGTACTTC
>TRBV19|TRBJ1-1|once|TRBD1
CASSIDRGPNTEAFF
TGTGCCAGTAGTATAGACAGGGGGCCCAACACTGAAGCTTTCTTT
>TRBV5-4|TRBJ2-1|-|-
CASTPLRSDAYNEQFF
TGTGCCAGCACCCCCCTCCGATCTGATGCCTACAATGAGCAGTTCTTC
>TRBV5-6|TRBJ1-3|once|-
CASSWARGVQATAGNTIYF
TGTGCCAGCAGCTGGGCCCGTGGGGTACAGGCAACCGCTGGAAACACCATATATTTT
>TRBV12-3/TRBV12-4|TRBJ1-4|-|-
CASSQDSEKLFF
TGTGCCAGCAGCCAGGACAGTGAAAAACTGTTTTTT
>TRBV9|TRBJ2-3|-|-
CASSVGGRGPNTDTQYF
TGTGCCAGCAGCGTAGGGGGGCGGGGGCCCAACACAGATACGCAGTATTTT
>TRBV2|TRBJ1-5|medium-sized|-
CASRRDTLNQPQHF
TGTGCCAGCAGGAGGGACACCCTCAATCAGCCCCAGCATTTT
>TRBV19|TRBJ1-2|-|-
CASSIDMTARSYTF
TGTGCCAGTAGTATAGATATGACAGCCAGGAGCTACACCTTC
>TRBV6-6|TRBJ2-5|few|TRBD1
CASSKPQGAQETQYF
TGTGCCAGCAGCAAACCCCAGGGGGCTCAAGAGACCCAGTACTTC
>TRBV18|TRBJ1-5|-|TRBD1
CASSPGQGASQPQHF
TGTGCCAGCTCACCGGGACAGGGGGCGAGTCAGCCCCAGCATTTT
>TRBV25-1|TRBJ2-7|-|TRBD2
CASSVEAGGRNEQYF
TGTGCCAGCAGTGTAGAAGCGGGGGGCCGGAACGAGCAGTACTTC
>TRBV6-4|TRBJ2-5|-|-
CASSEGANQETQYF
TGTGCCAGCAGTGAAGGGGCTAATCAAGAGACCCAGTACTTC
>TRBV5-1|TRBJ1-6|-|-
CASSGGGRWEPLHF
TGCGCCAGCAGCGGCGGTGGGCGGTGGGAACCCCTCCACTTT
>TRBV20-1|TRBJ2-7|-|-
CSARERYEQYF
TGCAGTGCTAGAGAGCGCTACGAGCAGTACTTC
>TRBV28|TRBJ1-1|-|TRBD1
CATLTPGQREAFF
TGTGCCACCCTTACTCCGGGACAGAGAGAAGCTTTCTTT
>TRBV15|TRBJ2-1|-|TRBD2
CATGAGGRDNEQFF
TGTGCCACCGGAGCGGGGGGGCGGGATAATGAGCAGTTCTTC
>TRBV15|TRBJ2-3|-|-
CATSRDVAGASDTQYF
TGTGCCACCAGCAGAGATGTGGCAGGGGCTTCAGATACGCAGTATTTT